The subject of this entry is one TCR beta chain. This specimen comes from a study of shared clonotypes between healthy human individuals. Only in-frame clones appear in the TCRdb table, and some are missing; sequencing was by immunoSEQ multiplex PCR. The sample includes 600,000 to 750,000 clones, 80% to 95% of them seen just once. The CDR3 covers 19 residues. The receptor's source is a man younger than 30 in good health. Some clones in this sample may be carry-over from other donors' samples. The chain is built from TRBV12-2 and TRBJ2-1; the table's D call TRBD2 went unverified against the DNA. TRBV12-2 is a pseudogene. The sample consisted of memory CD8+ T cells from PBMCs. Subset described: CD45RO+ cells pooled with CCR7-negative TemRA cells. The CDR3 DNA is TGTGCAAGTCGCTCCCAAGAACCAAAGACTAGCGGGAGGAGGAATGAGCAGTTCTTC. As protein: CASRSQEPKTSGRRNEQFF.